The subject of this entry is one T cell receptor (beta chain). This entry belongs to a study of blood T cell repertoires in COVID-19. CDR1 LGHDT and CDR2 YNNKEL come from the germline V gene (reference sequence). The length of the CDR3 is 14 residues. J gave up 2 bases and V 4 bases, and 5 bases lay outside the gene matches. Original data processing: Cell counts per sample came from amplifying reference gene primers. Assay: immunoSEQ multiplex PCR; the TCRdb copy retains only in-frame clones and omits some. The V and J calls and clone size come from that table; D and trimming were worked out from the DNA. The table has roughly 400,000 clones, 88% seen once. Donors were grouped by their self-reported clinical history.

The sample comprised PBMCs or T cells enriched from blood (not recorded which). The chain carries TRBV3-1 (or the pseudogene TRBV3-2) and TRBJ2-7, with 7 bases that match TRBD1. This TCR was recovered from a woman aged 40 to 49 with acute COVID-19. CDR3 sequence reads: CASSRSGTAYEQYF. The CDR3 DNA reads TGTGCCAGCAGCCGCTCCGGGACAGCCTACGAGCAGTACTTC.